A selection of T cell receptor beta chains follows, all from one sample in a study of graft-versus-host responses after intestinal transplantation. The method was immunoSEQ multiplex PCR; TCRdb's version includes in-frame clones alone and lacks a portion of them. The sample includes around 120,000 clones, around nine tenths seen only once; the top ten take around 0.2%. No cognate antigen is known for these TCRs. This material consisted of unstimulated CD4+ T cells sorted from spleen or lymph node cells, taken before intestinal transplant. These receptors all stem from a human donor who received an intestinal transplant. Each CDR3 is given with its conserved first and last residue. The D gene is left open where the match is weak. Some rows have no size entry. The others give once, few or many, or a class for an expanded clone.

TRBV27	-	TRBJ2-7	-	TGTGCCAGCAGTTTATCGACTAGAGTCAACGAGCAGTACTTC	CASSLSTRVNEQYF
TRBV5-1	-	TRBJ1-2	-	TGCGCCAGCAGCTTGGGGCAGGCTAACTATGGCTACACCTTC	CASSLGQANYGYTF
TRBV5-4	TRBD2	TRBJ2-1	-	TGTGCCAGCAGCTTACCCCGGGGGGGCGGATCCTACAATGAGCAGTTCTTC	CASSLPRGGGSYNEQFF
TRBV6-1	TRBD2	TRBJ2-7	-	TGTGCCAGCAGTGCCGGGACGGATGGGACTAGCGGCTCCTACGAGCAGTACTTC	CASSAGTDGTSGSYEQYF
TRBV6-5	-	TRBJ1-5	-	TGTGCCAGCAGTTACTCGAAGACAGATCAGCCCCAGCATTTT	CASSYSKTDQPQHF
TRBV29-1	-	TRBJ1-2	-	TGCAGCGTTGAGGGGGACATTTTGAACTATGGCTACACCTTC	CSVEGDILNYGYTF
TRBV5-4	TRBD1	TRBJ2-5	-	TGTGCCAGCAGCCCCCGGGACAGGCTGTACCAAGAGACCCAGTACTTC	CASSPRDRLYQETQYF
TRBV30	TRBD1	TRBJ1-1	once	TGTGCCTGGAGTGCGACAGGGGCCCCTCGGGCTTTCTTT	CAWSATGAPRAFF
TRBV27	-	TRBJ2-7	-	TGTGCCAGCAGTTTATGGGCAGGGGTTAGCGAGCAGTACTTC	CASSLWAGVSEQYF
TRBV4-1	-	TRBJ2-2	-	TGCGCCAGCAGCACCCGACAGCCCCACACCGGGGAGCTGTTTTTT	CASSTRQPHTGELFF
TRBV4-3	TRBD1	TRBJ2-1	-	TGCGCCAGCAGCCAAGATATTAGGGACAGGGTTGTCAATGAGCAGTTCTTC	CASSQDIRDRVVNEQFF
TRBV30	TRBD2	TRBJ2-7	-	TGTGCCTGGAGGACTAGCGGGACCTTCTCCTACGAGCAGTACTTC	CAWRTSGTFSYEQYF
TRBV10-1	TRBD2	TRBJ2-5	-	TGCGCCAGCAGGGTGCTAGTTAGGACTAGCGGCCTCCAAGAGACCCAGTACTTC	CASRVLVRTSGLQETQYF
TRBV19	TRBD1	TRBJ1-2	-	TGTGCCAGTAGTATTACAGGGGGAGCCTATGGCTACACCTTC	CASSITGGAYGYTF
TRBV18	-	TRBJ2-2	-	TGTGCCAGCTCACCAACCCAGGGGAGTAAAACCGGGGAGCTGTTTTTT	CASSPTQGSKTGELFF
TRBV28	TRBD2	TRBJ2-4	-	TGTGCCAGCAGTTTCGGGGGGGCCAAAAACATTCAGTACTTC	CASSFGGAKNIQYF
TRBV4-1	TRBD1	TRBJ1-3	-	TGCGCCAGCAGCTTCCAGGGGGTAGGAAACACCATATATTTT	CASSFQGVGNTIYF
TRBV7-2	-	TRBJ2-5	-	TGTGCCAGCAGACTGACAGTTGTAGAGACCCAGTACTTC	CASRLTVVETQYF
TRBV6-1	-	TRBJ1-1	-	TGTGCCAGCAGCTTTATGTACGGGAGGGCAGCTTTCTTT	CASSFMYGRAAFF
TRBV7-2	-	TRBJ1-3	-	TGTGCCAGCAGCTTAGTACAGACCCTCGGAAACACCATATATTTT	CASSLVQTLGNTIYF
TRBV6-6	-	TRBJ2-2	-	TGTGCCAGCAGATGGGACTCCTCGAACACCGGGGAGCTGTTTTTT	CASRWDSSNTGELFF
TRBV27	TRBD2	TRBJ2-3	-	TGTGCCAGCAGTTTACTAGCGGGAAGCACAGATACGCAGTATTTT	CASSLLAGSTDTQYF
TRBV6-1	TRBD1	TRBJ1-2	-	TGTGCCAGCAACAGGGGGGCCCTCTATGGCTACACCTTC	CASNRGALYGYTF
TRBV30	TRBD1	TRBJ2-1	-	TGTGCCTGGAGCCGGGACAGGGGGAGTCTAATCTCCTACAATGAGCAGTTCTTC	CAWSRDRGSLISYNEQFF
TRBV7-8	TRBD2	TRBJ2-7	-	TGTGCCAGCACCCTGGGGGCTAGCGGGACACTGTTACTCTACGAGCAGTACTTC	CASTLGASGTLLLYEQYF
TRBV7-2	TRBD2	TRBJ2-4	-	TGTGCCAGCAGCTTCAGCGGCCGGGGAGGGTGGGCCAAAAACATTCAGTACTTC	CASSFSGRGGWAKNIQYF
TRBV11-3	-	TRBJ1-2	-	TGTGCCAGCAGCCTCCAGGGATCTGGCTACACCTTC	CASSLQGSGYTF
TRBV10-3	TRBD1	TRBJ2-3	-	TGTGCCATCAGCCCTCTGGGACAGGGAGCCACCACAGATACGCAGTATTTT	CAISPLGQGATTDTQYF
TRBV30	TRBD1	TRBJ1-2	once	TGTGCCTGGTGGGACAGGGCTGGCTACACCTTC	CAWWDRAGYTF
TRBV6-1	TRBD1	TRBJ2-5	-	TGCGCCAGCAGTACAAACAGGGGCCGAGAGACCCAGTACTTC	CASSTNRGRETQYF
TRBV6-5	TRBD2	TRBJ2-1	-	TGTGCCAGCAGTTACGAGACTAGCGGGAATGAGCAGTTCTTC	CASSYETSGNEQFF
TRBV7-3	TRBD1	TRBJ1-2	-	TGTGCCAGCAGCTTAAAGACAGGGAGTGGCTACACCTTC	CASSLKTGSGYTF
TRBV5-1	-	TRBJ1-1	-	TGCGCCAGCAGCTTGGTTTCGGGGTTCACGAACACTGAAGCTTTCTTT	CASSLVSGFTNTEAFF
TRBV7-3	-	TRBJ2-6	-	TGTGCCAGCAGCTTAAGTTACTCTGGGGCCAACGTCCTGACTTTC	CASSLSYSGANVLTF
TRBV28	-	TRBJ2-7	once	TGTGCCAGCAGTTCACCCCCCGGCAGGGCCCCCTACGAGCAGTACTTC	CASSSPPGRAPYEQYF
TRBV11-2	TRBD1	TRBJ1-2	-	TGTGCCAGCAGCTTTGGGACAGCTAACTATGGCTACACCTTC	CASSFGTANYGYTF
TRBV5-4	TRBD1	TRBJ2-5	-	TGTGCCAGCAGCTTGGCCCTGGGACAGGGGGAGGGAGAGACCCAGTACTTC	CASSLALGQGEGETQYF
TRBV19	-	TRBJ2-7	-	TGTGCCAGTAGTACAAGAAGCAGGGGGAGGAACTACTACGAGCAGTACTTC	CASSTRSRGRNYYEQYF
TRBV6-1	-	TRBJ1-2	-	TGTGCCAGCCTGGGGGCATCTTGGGGCTACACCTTC	CASLGASWGYTF
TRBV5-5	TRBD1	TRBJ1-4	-	TGTGCCAGCAGCCCGACAGGGACGGATGAAAAACTGTTTTTT	CASSPTGTDEKLFF
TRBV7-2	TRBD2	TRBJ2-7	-	TGTGCCAGCAGCCGGACTAGCGGTTCCTACGAGCAGTACTTC	CASSRTSGSYEQYF
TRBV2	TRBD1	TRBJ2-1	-	TGTGCCAGCAGAGACAGGGGTTACGGTCGGTTGGAGCAGTTCTTC	CASRDRGYGRLEQFF
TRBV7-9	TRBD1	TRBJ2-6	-	TGTGCCAGCAGCTTAACAGGGGCTGGGGCCAACGTCCTGACTTTC	CASSLTGAGANVLTF
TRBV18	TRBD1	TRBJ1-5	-	TGTGCCAGCTCACCCCCCGGGACAGGGGATCAGCCCCAGCATTTT	CASSPPGTGDQPQHF
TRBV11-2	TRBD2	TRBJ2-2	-	TGTGCCAGCAGCAACAGACTAGCGGGCCAGGGGGAGCTGTTTTTT	CASSNRLAGQGELFF
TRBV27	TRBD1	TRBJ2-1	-	TGTGCCAGCAGTTTCACCCCCGGGACAGGGGGCTTTTACAATGAGCAGTTCTTC	CASSFTPGTGGFYNEQFF
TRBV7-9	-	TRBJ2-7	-	TGTGCCAGCAGCTCATCTGACAAGTTTTCCTACGAGCAGTACTTC	CASSSSDKFSYEQYF
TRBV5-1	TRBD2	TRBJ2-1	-	TGCGCCAGCAGCGGATCGGGACTAGCGGGAGGTATTGAGCAGTTCTTC	CASSGSGLAGGIEQFF
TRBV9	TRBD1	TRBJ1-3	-	TGTGCCAGCAGCGCGACAGGGAATGGAAACACCATATATTTT	CASSATGNGNTIYF
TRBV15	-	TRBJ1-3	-	TGTGCCACCAGCAGGGCTACAGGGTCTGGAAACACCATATATTTT	CATSRATGSGNTIYF
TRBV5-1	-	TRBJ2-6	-	TGCGCCAGCAGCTCCTCCTCTGGGGCCAACGTCCTGACTTTC	CASSSSSGANVLTF
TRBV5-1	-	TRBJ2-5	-	TGCGCCAGCAGCGGCTCAAATGGCTGGGAGACCCAGTACTTC	CASSGSNGWETQYF